This is a list of T cell receptor beta chains from one sample in a study of OX40 agonist ivuxolimab in advanced cancers. The method was immunoSEQ multiplex PCR; TCRdb's version includes in-frame clones alone and lacks a portion of them. The sample records 30,000 to 35,000 clones, around four fifths being singletons. Sequenced material: CD4+ or CD8+ T cells sorted from blood, taken in a trial of the OX40 agonist ivuxolimab. Every receptor here comes from an adult with an advanced solid tumor such as melanoma, head and neck, liver or kidney cancer. The CDR3 runs from the conserved cysteine through the conserved F or W. Each record gives: V gene, D gene, J gene, CDR3 protein. A D gene is named only where the DNA matches it firmly.

TRBV7-2	-	TRBJ2-3	CASSFSAGSTDTQYF
TRBV7-8	-	TRBJ1-6	CASSLAGRGQYNSPLHF
TRBV27	-	TRBJ2-3	CASSLYPWDTQYF
TRBV7-9	-	TRBJ2-3	CASSLAGNQGDTQYF
TRBV7-2	TRBD2	TRBJ2-7	CASSLVASGGDYEQYF
TRBV5-1	-	TRBJ2-1	CASSLGGEGNEQFF
TRBV5-1	-	TRBJ2-5	CASSRTGTETQYF
TRBV7-6	-	TRBJ1-6	CASSSRTDNSPLHF
TRBV7-2	TRBD1	TRBJ2-1	CASGAGGVEQFF
TRBV19	TRBD2	TRBJ2-3	CASSNRTSNKDTQYF
TRBV7-8	-	TRBJ1-4	CASSGRVVEKLFF
TRBV6-5	TRBD1	TRBJ2-5	CASSYPDRDWAVAQYF
TRBV7-9	TRBD1	TRBJ1-1	CASSLVQGARTEAFF
TRBV6-1	-	TRBJ1-1	CASSEGNTEAFF
TRBV6-1	-	TRBJ1-1	CASIGGAGNTEAFF
TRBV11-2	TRBD2	TRBJ2-7	CASSPSGGLREQYF
TRBV21-1	-	TRBJ1-1	CASRIKVRGSRFNTEAFF
TRBV5-1	-	TRBJ1-1	CASSFGREAEAFF
TRBV27	-	TRBJ1-5	CASSQQEGSLPQHF
TRBV7-2	-	TRBJ2-3	CASSTDSEGTQYF
TRBV2	-	TRBJ1-5	CASNGNRGNQPQHF
TRBV5-6	-	TRBJ1-2	CASQRGVDGYTF
TRBV6-5	TRBD1	TRBJ2-5	CASSYSTGLSRETQYF
TRBV6-5	TRBD1	TRBJ1-2	CASSYSGSRGQGGYTF
TRBV20-1	TRBD1	TRBJ2-4	CSGTGKNIQYF
TRBV2	-	TRBJ2-2	CASRGNRGAGELFF
TRBV15	TRBD2	TRBJ2-5	CATSRGGTSRLLAETQYF
TRBV18	-	TRBJ2-7	CASSPPSRSYEQYF
TRBV7-9	-	TRBJ2-1	CASSSGDGYNEQFF
TRBV5-4	-	TRBJ2-3	CASSPEAGTTDTQYF
TRBV2	-	TRBJ2-7	CAGKPGAPTYEQYF
TRBV7-4	-	TRBJ1-5	CASSARIGNLGPQPQHF
TRBV7-8	-	TRBJ1-5	CASSFQGRNQPQHF
TRBV11-2	TRBD2	TRBJ2-2	CASRGLAGVSYTGELFF
TRBV18	-	TRBJ1-2	CASSPRTSEGGYTF
TRBV7-2	-	TRBJ2-7	CASSLRVSYEQYF
TRBV30	TRBD2	TRBJ2-3	CAWSALALAGGWDTQYF
TRBV6-6	TRBD1	-	CASSYLGQRNEQYF
TRBV29-1	-	TRBJ2-4	CSVVSGVENIQYF
TRBV7-9	TRBD1	TRBJ2-7	CASSTGTAYVQYF
TRBV10-3	-	TRBJ2-4	CAISSGSAKNIQYF
TRBV7-9	TRBD2	TRBJ2-1	CASSSSGGSYNEQFF
TRBV7-6	-	TRBJ1-1	CASRTGNTEAFF
TRBV6-1	-	TRBJ2-7	CASRGRTSYEQYF
TRBV28	TRBD1	TRBJ2-3	CASSLRGTGTNTQYF